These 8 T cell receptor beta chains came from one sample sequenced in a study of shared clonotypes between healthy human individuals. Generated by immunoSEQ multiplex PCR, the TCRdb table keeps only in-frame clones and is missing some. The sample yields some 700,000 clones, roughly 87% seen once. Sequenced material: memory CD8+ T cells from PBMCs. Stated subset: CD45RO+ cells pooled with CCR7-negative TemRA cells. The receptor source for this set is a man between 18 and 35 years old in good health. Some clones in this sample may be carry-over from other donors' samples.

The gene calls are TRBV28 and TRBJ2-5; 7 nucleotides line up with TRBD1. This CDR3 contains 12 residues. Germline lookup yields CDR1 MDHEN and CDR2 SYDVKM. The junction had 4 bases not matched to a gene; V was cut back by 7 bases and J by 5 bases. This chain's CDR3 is CASTKQGETQYF. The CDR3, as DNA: TGTGCCAGCACCAAACAGGGGGAGACCCAGTACTTC.

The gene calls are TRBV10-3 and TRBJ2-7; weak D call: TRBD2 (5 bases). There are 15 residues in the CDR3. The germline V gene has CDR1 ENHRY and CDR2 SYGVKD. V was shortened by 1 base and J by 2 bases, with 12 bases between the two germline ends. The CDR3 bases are TGTGCCATCAGTGAGTTCGGCGGGCAAACCTACGAGCAGTACTTC. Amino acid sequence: CAISEFGGQTYEQYF.

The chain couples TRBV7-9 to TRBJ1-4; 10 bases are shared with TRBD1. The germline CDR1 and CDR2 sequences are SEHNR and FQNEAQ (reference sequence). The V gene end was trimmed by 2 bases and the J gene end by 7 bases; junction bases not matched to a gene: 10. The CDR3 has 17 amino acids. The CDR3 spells CASSLIGTGDRSEKLFF. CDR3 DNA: TGTGCCAGCAGCTTAATAGGGACAGGGGATCGTTCTGAAAAACTGTTTTTT.

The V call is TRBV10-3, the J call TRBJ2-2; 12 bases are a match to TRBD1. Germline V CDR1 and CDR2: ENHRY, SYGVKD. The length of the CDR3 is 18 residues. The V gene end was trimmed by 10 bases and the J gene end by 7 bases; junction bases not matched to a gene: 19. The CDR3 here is CATFNDNRDRGQLGELFF. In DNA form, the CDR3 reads TGTGCCACCTTCAACGACAACCGGGACAGGGGGCAACTCGGGGAGCTGTTTTTT.

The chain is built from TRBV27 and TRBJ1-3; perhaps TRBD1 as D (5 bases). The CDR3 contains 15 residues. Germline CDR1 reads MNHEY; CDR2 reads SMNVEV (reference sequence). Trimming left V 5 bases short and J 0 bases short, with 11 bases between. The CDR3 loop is CASSPGGYSGNTIYF. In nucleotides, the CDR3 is TGTGCCAGCAGTCCCGGGGGTTACTCTGGAAACACCATATATTTT.

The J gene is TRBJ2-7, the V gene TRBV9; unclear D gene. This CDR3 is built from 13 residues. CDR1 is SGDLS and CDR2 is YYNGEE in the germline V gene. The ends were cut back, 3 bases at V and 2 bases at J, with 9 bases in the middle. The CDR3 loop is CASSAPHTYEQYF. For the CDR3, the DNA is TGTGCCAGCAGCGCACCCCACACCTACGAGCAGTACTTC.

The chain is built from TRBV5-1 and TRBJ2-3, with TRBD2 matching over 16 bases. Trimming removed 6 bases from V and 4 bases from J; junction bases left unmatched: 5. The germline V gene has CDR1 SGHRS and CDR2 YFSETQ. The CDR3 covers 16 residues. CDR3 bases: TGCGCCAGCACGACTGGGACTAGCGGGAGGGCAGATACGCAGTATTTT. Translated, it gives CASTTGTSGRADTQYF.

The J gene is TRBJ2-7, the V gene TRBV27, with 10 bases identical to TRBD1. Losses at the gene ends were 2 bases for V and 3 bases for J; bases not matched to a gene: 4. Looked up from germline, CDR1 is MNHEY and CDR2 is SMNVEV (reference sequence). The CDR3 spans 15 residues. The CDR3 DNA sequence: TGTGCCAGCAGTTTAGGGGGGACAGGGGTCTACGAGCAGTACTTC. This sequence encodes CASSLGGTGVYEQYF.